The clone carrying this T cell receptor beta chain is a singleton in its sample. Antigen unknown. PCR amplification relied on 60 Vbeta primers (plus 13 Jbeta primers). The protocol was immunoSEQ multiplex PCR, while the TCRdb copy is restricted to in-frame clones and leaves out a portion. The table records about 140,000 clones, roughly 80% of them present only once. The V end lost 3 bases, the J end lost 6 bases, and 8 bases lay between the germline ends. There are 11 residues in the CDR3. The V gene's germline CDR1 is DFQATT and CDR2 SNEGSKA (reference sequence). This record comes from a study of cytomegalovirus exposure and HLA in healthy donors. Study-level points and caveats: A later analysis linked a missense DCLRE1C variant to TCR beta V- and J-gene trimming. The study recorded some 160 TCR beta chains that were cytomegalovirus-associated.

The sequence came from a male donor in good health and CMV-seronegative. This sequence joins TRBV20-1 and TRBJ1-2, with no clear D. The sample taken for sequencing was PBMCs. The CDR3 coding sequence is TGCAGTGCTAGGATGCGGGATGGCTACACCTTC. Amino acid sequence: CSARMRDGYTF.